This T cell receptor (beta chain) is from a study of blood T cell repertoires in COVID-19. Study context: There were acute and convalescent COVID-19 samples, and they came from the United States, Italy and Spain. T cells, B-cell-depleted T cells, or PBMCs supplied cDNA or gDNA.

In the authors' methods: Reference gene primer amplification in the assay estimated nucleated cell counts. The assay was immunoSEQ multiplex PCR, and TCRdb's table has in-frame clones only and misses some. V and J calls and clone size are those listed in that table; D and trimming were worked out from the DNA. The repertoire holds roughly 200,000 clones, approximately 85% seen once, with 9.5% to 13% in the top ten. Trimming left V 3 bases short and J 1 base short, with 3 bases between. The V gene's germline CDR1 is SGHTA and CDR2 FQGNSA. The CDR3 sequence is 13 residues long. The V and J genes are TRBV7-2 and TRBJ2-2; no clear D gene. The origin of this receptor is a human donor with active or convalescent COVID-19. The donor label of this sample is uncertain. The sequenced sample was peripheral blood. CDR3 sequence (DNA): TGTGCCAGCAGCTTCCTGAACACCGGGGAGCTGTTTTTT. Translation gives CASSFLNTGELFF.